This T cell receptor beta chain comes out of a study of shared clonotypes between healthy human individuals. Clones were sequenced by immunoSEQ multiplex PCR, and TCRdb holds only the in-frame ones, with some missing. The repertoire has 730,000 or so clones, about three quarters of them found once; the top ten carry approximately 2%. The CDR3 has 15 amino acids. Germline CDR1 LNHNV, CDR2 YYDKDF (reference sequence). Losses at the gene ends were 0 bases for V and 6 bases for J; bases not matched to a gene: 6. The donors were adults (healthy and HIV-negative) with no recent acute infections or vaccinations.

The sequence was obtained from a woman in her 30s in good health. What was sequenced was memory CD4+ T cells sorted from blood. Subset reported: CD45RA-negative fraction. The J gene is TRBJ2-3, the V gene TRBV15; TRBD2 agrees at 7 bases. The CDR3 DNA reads TGTGCCACCAGCAGAGATAGGGGCGGGAGTGATACGCAGTATTTT. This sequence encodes CATSRDRGGSDTQYF.